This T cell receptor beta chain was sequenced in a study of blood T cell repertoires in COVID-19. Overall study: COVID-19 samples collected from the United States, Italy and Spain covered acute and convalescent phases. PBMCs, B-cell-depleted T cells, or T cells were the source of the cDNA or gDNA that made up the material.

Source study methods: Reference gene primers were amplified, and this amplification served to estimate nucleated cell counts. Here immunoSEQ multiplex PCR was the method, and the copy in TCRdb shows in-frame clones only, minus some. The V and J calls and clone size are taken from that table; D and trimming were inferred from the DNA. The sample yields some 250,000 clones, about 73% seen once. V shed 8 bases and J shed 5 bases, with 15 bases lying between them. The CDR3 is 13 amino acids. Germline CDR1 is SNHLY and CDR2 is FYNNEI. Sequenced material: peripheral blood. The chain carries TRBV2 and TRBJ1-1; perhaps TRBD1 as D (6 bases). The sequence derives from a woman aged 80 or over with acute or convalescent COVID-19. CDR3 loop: CASHGGLGTEAFF. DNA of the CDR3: TGTGCCAGCCACGGGGGGCTGGGGACTGAAGCTTTCTTT.